Each of the 14 T cell receptor beta chains below was sequenced from the same sample in a study of regulatory T cells. Primers: 52 TRBV forward and 13 TRBJ reverse. The protocol was immunoSEQ multiplex PCR, while the TCRdb copy is restricted to in-frame clones and leaves out a portion. The table records about 35,000 clones, approximately 90% of them present only once. These receptors lack a known antigen. Study outcomes and limitations: Hydrophobic residues at CDR3 positions 6 and 7 were enriched in conventional CD4+ T cells of CD3G-deficient patients.

Material: conventional CD4+ T cells sorted from blood. The receptors here all came from a person aged 18-30 years with CD3G deficiency.

This chain joins TRBV28 and TRBJ2-7; D remains ambiguous. The CDR3 extends over 13 amino acids. Germline CDR1 is MDHEN and CDR2 is SYDVKM. V lost 5 bases to trimming and J lost 0 bases, with 8 bases between them. CDR3 DNA: TGTGCCAGCAGTCCCTACCACTCCTACGAGCAGTACTTC. It codes for CASSPYHSYEQYF.

Only one count was recorded for this clone. The chain links TRBV19 to TRBJ2-1, with TRBD2 matching 13 bases. The CDR3 is 15 residues long. Trimming took 6 bases from V and 4 from J; bases not matched to a gene: 3. In germline, CDR1 is LNHDA, CDR2 SQIVND (reference sequence). The CDR3 DNA is TGTGCCAGTAGCGGGACTAGCGGGACTTACAATGAGCAGTTCTTC. Translating gives CASSGTSGTYNEQFF. The whole variable domain, remainder taken from reference TRBV19 and TRBJ2-1, is DGGITQSPKYLFRKEGQNVTLSCEQNLNHDAMYWYRQDPGQGLRLIYYSQIVNDFQKGDIAEGYSVSREKKESFPLTVTSAQKNPTAFYLCASSGTSGTYNEQFFGPGTRLTVL.

This chain connects TRBV7-2 to TRBJ1-6, with D maybe TRBD1 (5 bases). Trimming stripped 5 bases from V and 6 bases from J, with 17 bases between. CDR3 length: 16 amino acids. Looked up from germline, CDR1 is SGHTA and CDR2 is FQGNSA. The CDR3 loop is CASSRVQGGSNSPLHF. The CDR3 region has the DNA TGTGCCAGCAGCCGAGTCCAGGGAGGAAGTAATTCACCCCTCCACTTT.

This sequence joins TRBV18 and TRBJ2-7; D is possibly TRBD2 (6 bases). Germline V CDR1 and CDR2: KGHSH, LQKENI. CDR3 size: 18 residues. The V end lost 3 bases, the J end lost 1 base, and 22 bases lay between the germline ends. The CDR3 DNA reads as TGTGCCAGCTCACCCCCCTGGAGGGTTGGAGCCGCTTCCTACGAGCAGTACTTC. Protein sequence: CASSPPWRVGAASYEQYF.

In this sample, this clone turned up a few times. The chain joins TRBV19 to TRBJ1-2; TRBD1 matches at 7 bases. Losses at the gene ends were 3 bases for V and 8 bases for J; bases not matched to a gene: 6. The CDR3 covers 13 residues. Per the germline V gene, CDR1 is LNHDA and CDR2 is SQIVND (reference sequence). The CDR3 here is CASSMEGALGYTF. The DNA of the CDR3 is TGTGCCAGTAGTATGGAGGGGGCGCTGGGCTACACCTTC.

This clone was counted a single time. The gene calls are TRBV11-2 and TRBJ2-5, with 13 bases aligning to TRBD2. The CDR3 contains 16 residues. CDR1 SGHAT and CDR2 FQNNGV come from the germline V gene. J gave up 5 bases and V 5 bases, and 8 bases lay outside the gene matches. In nucleotides, the CDR3 is TGTGCCAGCAGCCCACTAGCGGGAGGGCCGGGGGAGACCCAGTACTTC. Translated: CASSPLAGGPGETQYF.

This chain connects TRBV11-2 to TRBJ1-3, with a possible D match to TRBD1 (6 bases). The length of the CDR3 is 16 residues. Trimming removed 5 bases at V and 4 bases at J, with 18 bases between. From germline, CDR1 is SGHAT and CDR2 FQNNGV. The CDR3, as DNA: TGTGCCAGCAGCCCAAAGGCGGGGGCCGACGGAAACACCATATATTTT. This sequence encodes CASSPKAGADGNTIYF.

This clone appeared a few times. This chain uses TRBV13 with TRBJ2-7; weak D call: TRBD2 (5 bases). CDR1 is PRHDT, CDR2 FYEKMQ, per germline (reference sequence). V lost 3 bases, J lost 7 bases, and 16 bases lay in between. This CDR3 region has 14 residues. The CDR3 sequence is CASSLSPGRGEQYF. In DNA, the CDR3 is TGTGCCAGCAGCTTGTCCCCGGGGAGAGGGGAGCAGTACTTC.

The chain carries TRBV19 and TRBJ2-7; a possible D gene is TRBD1 (5 bases). The CDR3 sequence is 14 residues long. Trimming shortened V by 6 bases and J by 0 bases, and 12 bases separated the two germline ends. CDR1 LNHDA and CDR2 SQIVND come from the germline V gene (reference sequence). CDR3 in DNA: TGTGCCAGTAGCCAAAGGGGCGCCTCCTACGAGCAGTACTTC. Its translation is CASSQRGASYEQYF.

The rearrangement joins TRBV6-1 to TRBJ2-7; no clear D gene. CDR1 and CDR2 (germline): MNHNS, SASEGT. The V and J ends lost 6 bases and 2 bases respectively, with 17 bases between them. This CDR3 contains 15 residues. The CDR3 spells CASRPLAQRTYEQYF. CDR3 in DNA: TGTGCCAGCAGACCCCTGGCTCAACGAACCTACGAGCAGTACTTC.

The J gene is TRBJ2-2, the V gene TRBV5-1, with TRBD1 as a possible D gene (5 bases). The CDR3 contains 14 residues. Germline-derived CDR1 and CDR2 are SGHRS and YFSETQ. V was cut by 4 bases and J by 4 bases, with 11 bases left in between. The CDR3 loop is CASSPDSPTGELFF. The CDR3 bases are TGCGCCAGCAGCCCCGACAGCCCCACCGGGGAGCTGTTTTTT.

The J gene is TRBJ2-3, the V gene TRBV18, with TRBD1 identical over 10 bases. CDR1 is KGHSH and CDR2 is LQKENI in the germline V gene. The CDR3 is 14 residues long. The V gene end was trimmed by 6 bases and the J gene end by 3 bases; junction bases not matched to a gene: 3. CDR3 sequence (DNA): TGTGCCAGCTCCCCGGACAGGGGGACAGATACGCAGTATTTT. Translation gives CASSPDRGTDTQYF.

The V gene is TRBV6-6, the J gene TRBJ2-1; D may be TRBD1 (5 bases). Germline assignment: CDR1 MNHNY and CDR2 SVGAGI (reference sequence). Between the trimmed V and J ends, which lost 6 bases and 8 bases, there was a span of 14 bases. The CDR3 contains 13 residues. The CDR3 loop is CASRSQGFDEQFF. The CDR3 bases are TGTGCCAGCAGAAGCCAGGGATTTGATGAGCAGTTCTTC.

The chain links TRBV5-1 to TRBJ2-3, with 9 bases matching TRBD1. Germline V CDR1 and CDR2: SGHRS, YFSETQ. The V and J ends lost 9 bases and 3 bases, in that order; junction bases with no gene match: 5. The CDR3 is 13 residues long. The chain's CDR3 is CATRTGETDTQYF. As DNA, the CDR3 is TGCGCCACCCGGACAGGGGAGACAGATACGCAGTATTTT.